These 20 T cell receptor beta chains were sequenced from one sample in a study of cytomegalovirus exposure and HLA in healthy donors. Method: immunoSEQ multiplex PCR; TCRdb's copy keeps in-frame clones and lacks some. Of 250,000 or so clones listed, 80% to 90% are singletons. Source material: PBMCs. These receptors were taken from a man younger than 30 in good health and CMV-seronegative.

The V call is TRBV4-3, the J call TRBJ1-4, with D perhaps matching TRBD1 (6 bases). Germline V lookup: CDR1 LGHNA, CDR2 YSLEER. Trimming cost V 0 bases and J 7 bases, with 24 bases left between them. The CDR3 loop spans 19 amino acids. Written as DNA, the CDR3 is TGCGCCAGCAGCCAAGATTATGATGGGGGCGCCCAGAGGGGTGAAAAACTGTTTTTT. This gives the protein CASSQDYDGGAQRGEKLFF.

This sequence joins TRBV5-6 and TRBJ2-3; D is unclear. Germline values: CDR1 SGHDT, CDR2 YYEEEE. Trimming shortened V by 1 base and J by 2 bases, and 5 bases separated the two germline ends. The CDR3 is 13 amino acids. CDR3 residues: CASSLLVTDTQYF. CDR3 DNA: TGTGCCAGCAGCTTGTTAGTCACAGATACGCAGTATTTT. Using reference TRBV5-6 and TRBJ2-3 for the parts outside the CDR3, the full variable domain is DAGVTQSPTHLIKTRGQQVTLRCSPKSGHDTVSWYQQALGQGPQFIFQYYEEEERQRGNFPDRFSGHQFPNYSSELNVNALLLGDSALYLCASSLLVTDTQYFGPGTRLTVL.

The chain joins TRBV10-2 to TRBJ2-2, with D possibly TRBD1 on 5 matching bases. The V end was cut by 5 bases, the J end by 3 bases, with 13 bases between. The CDR3 runs to 15 residues. Per the germline V gene, CDR1 is WSHSY and CDR2 is SAAADI. CDR3 in amino acids: CASSQNQGDTGELFF. The CDR3 DNA reads as TGCGCCAGCAGTCAAAACCAGGGTGACACCGGGGAGCTGTTTTTT.

The genes are TRBV7-2 and TRBJ2-3; 11 bases are shared with TRBD2. This CDR3 comprises 16 residues. The germline gives CDR1 SGHTA, CDR2 FQGNSA. V shed 5 bases, J shed 1 base, and the junction held 5 bases outside the gene matches. The CDR3 reads CASSPGLAVGTDTQYF. In DNA, the CDR3 is TGTGCCAGCAGCCCGGGACTAGCGGTCGGCACAGATACGCAGTATTTT.

This chain joins TRBV5-6 and TRBJ2-7, with D unresolved. Trimming took 3 bases from V and 3 from J, leaving 4 bases between them. The CDR3 totals 11 residues. Germline CDR1 is SGHDT and CDR2 is YYEEEE. The CDR3 protein is CASSWSYEQYF. Written as DNA, the CDR3 is TGTGCCAGCAGCTGGAGCTACGAGCAGTACTTC. Full variable domain (missing parts from reference TRBV5-6 and TRBJ2-7): DAGVTQSPTHLIKTRGQQVTLRCSPKSGHDTVSWYQQALGQGPQFIFQYYEEEERQRGNFPDRFSGHQFPNYSSELNVNALLLGDSALYLCASSWSYEQYFGPGTRLTVT.

The chain has TRBV6-5 and TRBJ2-7; D perhaps matches TRBD1 (6 bases). The germline CDR1 and CDR2 sequences are MNHEY and SVGAGI. The V gene lost 6 bases and the J gene lost 3 bases, with 9 bases spanning the gap. This CDR3 has 12 amino acids. This CDR3 is CASRSTGYEQYF. The CDR3 bases are TGTGCCAGCAGATCGACAGGCTACGAGCAGTACTTC.

This sequence joins TRBV6-5 and TRBJ2-2; D unresolved. Germline V gene lookup returns CDR1 MNHEY and CDR2 SVGAGI. Trimming left V 8 bases short and J 5 bases short, with 3 bases between. This CDR3 region has 10 residues. In nucleotides, the CDR3 is TGTGCCAGCTTAACCGGGGAGCTGTTTTTT. Translation: CASLTGELFF.

This clone was observed a few times. CDR3 in amino acids: CASSFGTAVNYGYTF. In nucleotides, the CDR3 is TGCGCCAGCAGCTTCGGGACAGCTGTTAACTATGGCTACACCTTC. The J gene is TRBJ1-2, the V gene TRBV5-1; TRBD1 agrees at 7 bases. The CDR3 spans 15 residues. The germline V gene has CDR1 SGHRS and CDR2 YFSETQ. V gave up 2 bases and J gave up 1 base; unmatched junction bases: 5.

The chain links TRBV5-1 to TRBJ1-1, with a possible D match to TRBD1 (6 bases). The CDR3 runs to 14 residues. Deletions cut 4 bases from V and 1 base from J, with 11 bases between. CDR1 is SGHRS, CDR2 YFSETQ, per germline. CDR3 coding DNA: TGCGCCAGCAGCCTAGGACAGCAGAACACTGAAGCTTTCTTT. It specifies CASSLGQQNTEAFF.

This sequence joins TRBV7-9 and TRBJ1-2, with D unresolved. Germline-derived CDR1 and CDR2 are SEHNR and FQNEAQ (reference sequence). CDR3 size: 12 residues. V lost 3 bases and J 7 bases, leaving 9 bases between the germline ends. CDR3 bases: TGTGCCAGCAGCTTGGAGCCCTCTGGCTACACCTTC. Amino acids: CASSLEPSGYTF.

The chain has TRBV11-3 and TRBJ2-3; the match to TRBD2 covers 11 bases. The V and J ends lost 0 bases and 2 bases, in that order; junction bases with no gene match: 4. Germline V lookup: CDR1 SGHNT, CDR2 YENEEA. The CDR3 contains 17 residues. Here the CDR3 reads CASSLDSTSGATDTQYF. CDR3 sequence (DNA): TGTGCCAGCAGCTTAGACTCGACTAGCGGGGCCACAGATACGCAGTATTTT.

This rearrangement joins TRBV2 to TRBJ2-1, with TRBD2 matching 14 bases. Germline V gives CDR1 SNHLY, CDR2 FYNNEI. J was trimmed by 0 bases and V by 6 bases; bases with no gene match: 4. The CDR3 has 17 residues. The chain's CDR3 is CASRTSGGGSSYNEQFF. The CDR3 DNA follows: TGTGCCAGCAGGACTAGCGGGGGGGGTAGCTCCTACAATGAGCAGTTCTTC.

This clone occurred a few times. This chain joins TRBV4-1 and TRBJ1-3; D not certain. Germline assignment: CDR1 MGHRA and CDR2 YSYEKL. Trimming cost V 3 bases and J 4 bases, with 19 bases left between them. The CDR3 is 17 residues long. CDR3 amino acids: CASSHEPSGWAGNTIYF. CDR3 DNA: TGCGCCAGCAGCCATGAACCCTCGGGGTGGGCGGGAAACACCATATATTTT.

The rearrangement links TRBV6-6 to TRBJ2-2; D remains unclear. Germline V gene lookup returns CDR1 MNHNY and CDR2 SVGAGI (reference sequence). CDR3 length equals 16 residues. Trimming pared 0 bases from V and 0 bases from J, leaving 8 bases between. The CDR3 coding sequence is TGTGCCAGCAGTTACTCGGAACAGACGAACACCGGGGAGCTGTTTTTT. Protein sequence: CASSYSEQTNTGELFF.

The V and J genes are TRBV21-1 and TRBJ1-3; no check of the table's D call, TRBD1, against the DNA was made. TRBV21-1 is termed a pseudogene. The length of the CDR3 is 17 residues. CDR3 sequence (DNA): TGTGCCAGCAGCAAAGAGGATACAGGGTTTTCTGGAAACACCATATATTTT. Translation: CASSKEDTGFSGNTIYF.

This clone was seen a few times. J is TRBJ2-4 and V is TRBV7-2; D might be TRBD1 (5 bases). Trimming took off 5 bases at V and 15 bases at J, with 17 bases between the two ends. The germline V gene encodes CDR1 SGHTA and CDR2 FQGNSA. The length of the CDR3 is 12 residues. The CDR3 loop reads CASSPILGATYF. The CDR3 nucleotides read TGTGCCAGCAGCCCAATCCTAGGGGCCACGTACTTC.

V usage is TRBV19 and J usage is TRBJ1-5; 8 nucleotides align to TRBD1. Germline V gene sequence: CDR1 LNHDA, CDR2 SQIVND (reference sequence). V shed 11 bases, J shed 0 bases, and the junction held 21 bases outside the gene matches. The CDR3 has 19 residues. CDR3 DNA sequence: TGTGCCTCACACCCCGGGGACAGGCCGATCTGGATTAGCAATCAGCCCCAGCATTTT. It yields the protein CASHPGDRPIWISNQPQHF.

The V gene is TRBV19, the J gene TRBJ2-2, with TRBD2 identical over 9 bases. Per germline, CDR1 LNHDA and CDR2 SQIVND (reference sequence). The CDR3 extends over 16 amino acids. V trimming: 4 bases; J trimming: 7 bases; junction bases outside the gene matches: 10. The CDR3 coding sequence is TGTGCCAGTAGTACCCCACTAGCGGGCATTTTCGGGGAGCTGTTTTTT. It yields the protein CASSTPLAGIFGELFF.

This clone was seen more than once but under ten times. Mismatch with germline at one junction end may stem from a read error. This sequence joins TRBV7-9 and TRBJ2-2; 11 bases are a match to TRBD2. Germline CDR1 and CDR2: SEHNR and FQNEAQ (reference sequence). The CDR3 sequence is 14 residues long. The CDR3 loop is CASSLAGGTGELFF. The CDR3 bases are TGTGCCAGCAGCCTAGCGGGAGGCACCGGGGAGCTGTTTTTT.

This chain joins TRBV4-3 and TRBJ2-7, with 7 bases that match TRBD2. J gave up 2 bases and V 0 bases, and 4 bases lay outside the gene matches. Germline V gene lookup returns CDR1 LGHNA and CDR2 YSLEER. The CDR3 is made up of 15 amino acids. This CDR3 reads CASSQDLRGAYEQYF. The CDR3 region has the DNA TGCGCCAGCAGCCAAGATCTTCGGGGGGCCTACGAGCAGTACTTC.